This T cell receptor beta chain was observed in a study of blood T cell repertoires in COVID-19. Study context: Specimens from acute and convalescent COVID-19 originated in the United States, Italy and Spain. From T cells, B-cell-depleted T cells, or PBMCs came the material, which was cDNA or gDNA.

The CDR3 is 13 amino acids. Per germline, CDR1 SGHVS and CDR2 FQNEAQ. V lost 1 base and J lost 7, with 10 bases in between. In the original workflow: Reference gene primer amplification gave nucleated cell count estimates. The table came from immunoSEQ multiplex PCR; TCRdb's copy has only in-frame clones and leaves some out. That table is the source of V, J and clone size, and D and trimming were worked out from the DNA. The sample carries about 80,000 clones, around 80% recorded once. The rearrangement uses TRBV7-8 and TRBJ1-2, with D possibly matching TRBD1 (5 bases). Sequencing was carried out using peripheral blood. This sequence originates from an elderly man with acute or convalescent COVID-19. CDR3 sequence (DNA): TGTGCCAGCAGCTTAGACAGGAAAGGTGGCTACACCTTC. Encoded protein: CASSLDRKGGYTF.